The 20 T cell receptor beta chains presented below share a single source sample, sequenced in a study of response to subunit inactivated influenza vaccine (dated by TCRdb to between 2017 and 2018). The library was made by RT-PCR. Instrument on record: Illumina HiSeq 2500. The raw public reads went through TCRdb reprocessing: fastp at Q25, MiXCR clone calling, in-frame beta chains kept. Records with the same CDR3 protein are collapsed into one entry carrying the most frequent genes and DNA. The sample profile shows over 650,000 distinct CDR3 sequences; about 18% of them were found once. Approximately 11% of the sample comes from the top ten. Sequencing was performed on PBMCs from blood, taken 5 days after vaccination. These receptors all come from a man over 45 who received an inactivated influenza vaccine. Donor details come from another sample of the same person, matched by shared clones.

The chain uses TRBV10-2 and TRBJ1-1; unclear D gene. Germline V CDR1 and CDR2: WSHSY, SAAADI. V shed 6 bases and J shed 1 base, with 12 bases lying between them. The CDR3 covers 14 residues. In nucleotides, the CDR3 is TGCGCCAGCAGATTCCAGACTGAGAACACTGAAGCTTTCTTT. This encodes CASRFQTENTEAFF.

The CDR3 reads CASSLELRGGSYEQYF. CDR3 nucleotides: TGTGCCAGCAGTTTAGAGTTACGGGGGGGATCCTACGAGCAGTACTTC. This chain uses TRBV12-3 or TRBV12-4 with TRBJ2-7; TRBD2 matches at 8 bases. The length of the CDR3 is 16 residues. V shed 1 base, J shed 1 base, and the junction held 6 bases outside the gene matches.

Only a few counts were recorded for this clonotype. The CDR3 coding sequence is TGCAGTGCTAGTCGGCTAGCGGGAGGCTTTGGGGAGCAGTTCTTC. As protein: CSASRLAGGFGEQFF. V gene TRBV20-1 combines with J gene TRBJ2-1; TRBD2 aligns across 11 bases. The germline gives CDR1 DFQATT, CDR2 SNEGSKA (reference sequence). J lost 10 bases, V lost 3 bases, and 11 bases had no gene match. The CDR3 covers 15 residues.

The rearrangement uses TRBV12-3 or TRBV12-4 and TRBJ1-1; 7 bases align to TRBD1. This CDR3 has 14 residues. The junction had 8 bases not matched to a gene; V was cut back by 3 bases and J by 7 bases. In nucleotides, the CDR3 is TGTGCCAGCAGTTTGTACAGGGGAAGTGGTGAAGCTTTCTTT. Encoded protein: CASSLYRGSGEAFF.

The rearrangement uses TRBV7-9 and TRBJ1-1; D not resolved. The CDR3 runs to 12 residues. The V gene's germline CDR1 is SEHNR and CDR2 FQNEAQ (reference sequence). V was pared by 1 base and J by 5 bases, with 5 bases between. The CDR3 is CASSLGKTEAFF. In DNA, the CDR3 is TGTGCCAGCAGCTTAGGGAAGACTGAAGCTTTCTTT.

Points on this clonotype: This may be a read error, as it is one base from a much larger clone. J is TRBJ2-2 and V is TRBV12-3 or TRBV12-4; D might be TRBD2 (5 bases). The CDR3 consists of 11 residues. DNA of the CDR3: TGTGCCAGCAGTTTTGCCGGGGAGCTGCTTTTT. It translates to CASSFAGELLF.

This clonotype was detected only a few times. The chain combines TRBV5-1 with TRBJ2-3; no firm D call. CDR1 is SGHRS and CDR2 is YFSETQ in the germline V gene. Trimming removed 7 bases from V and 2 bases from J, with 14 bases in between. The CDR3 sequence is 14 residues long. The CDR3 DNA reads as TGCGCCAGCGGTTCGGACGGATCCACAGATACGCAGTATTTT. Protein sequence: CASGSDGSTDTQYF.

This clonotype was detected many times. The chain uses TRBV29-1 and TRBJ2-5, with D possibly being TRBD1 or TRBD2 (5 bases each). This CDR3 is 15 amino acids long. V lost 8 bases and J 5 bases, leaving 24 bases between the germline ends. Looked up from germline, CDR1 is SQVTM and CDR2 is ANQGSEA. The CDR3 here is CSITPGRVFRETQYF. The CDR3, as DNA: TGCAGCATAACGCCGGGACGGGTGTTTCGGGAGACCCAGTACTTC.

This clonotype was counted only a few times. Here the CDR3 DNA reads TGTGCCAGCAGCTTGGCTACTCTTAGGGCCAACGTCCTGACTTTC. Protein sequence: CASSLATLRANVLTF. This sequence joins TRBV5-4 and TRBJ2-6; D call uncertain. CDR1 is SGHNT and CDR2 is YYREEE in the germline V gene (reference sequence). V was trimmed by 0 bases and J by 5 bases, leaving 9 bases between them. The CDR3 runs to 15 residues.

J is TRBJ2-7 and V is TRBV5-1, with D unclear. The CDR3 has 14 residues. CDR1 is SGHRS and CDR2 is YFSETQ in the germline V gene. Trimming stripped 7 bases from V and 2 bases from J, with 16 bases between. The DNA for the CDR3 is TGCGCCAGCCAAATAGCTGACGGGCCCTACGAGCAGTACTTC. It specifies CASQIADGPYEQYF.

This sequence joins TRBV5-5 and TRBJ2-7; D unclear. V was pared by 1 base and J by 3 bases, with 8 bases between. Germline CDR1 and CDR2: SGHKS and YYEKEE (reference sequence). This CDR3 contains 13 residues. The CDR3 DNA reads TGTGCCAGCAGCTTGTCGGCGGACTACGAGCAGTACTTC. It specifies CASSLSADYEQYF. The full variable domain, with the rest looked up from reference TRBV5-5 and TRBJ2-7, is DAGVTQSPTHLIKTRGQQVTLRCSPISGHKSVSWYQQVLGQGPQFIFQYYEKEERGRGNFPDRFSARQFPNYSSELNVNALLLGDSALYLCASSLSADYEQYFGPGTRLTVT.

The V gene is TRBV2, the J gene TRBJ1-1; 7 nucleotides agree with TRBD1. The CDR3 runs to 13 residues. Trimming took 4 bases from V and 10 from J; bases not matched to a gene: 9. CDR1 and CDR2 (germline): SNHLY, FYNNEI. In DNA, the CDR3 is TGTGCCAGCAGTGCCCGACAGGGCGGAGGAGCTTTCTTT. This codes for CASSARQGGGAFF.

This clonotype has ten or more counts. Germline is not matched at one junction end, which may reflect a read error. The chain carries TRBV10-3 and TRBJ2-4; D may match TRBD1 or TRBD2 (6 bases each). The CDR3 covers 12 residues. The germline CDR1 and CDR2 sequences are ENHRY and SYGVKD. CDR3 sequence: CAISGQSGGLTF. CDR3 in DNA: TGTGCCATCAGTGGACAGTCCGGGGGCCTTACCTTC.

The chain couples TRBV30 to TRBJ1-3; D is undetermined. This CDR3 has 16 amino acids. The V end was cut by 1 base, the J end by 1 base, with 14 bases between. CDR1 and CDR2 (germline): GTSNPN, SVGIG (reference sequence). CDR3 region: CAWSAPARQSGNTIYF. The CDR3 DNA is TGTGCCTGGAGTGCTCCTGCGAGACAATCTGGAAACACCATATATTTT.

In its sample, this clonotype was seen a few times. The V gene is TRBV5-6, the J gene TRBJ2-1; D not certain. This CDR3 has 11 amino acids. Deletions cut 4 bases from V and 9 bases from J, with 8 bases between. CDR1 and CDR2 from the germline V gene are SGHDT and YYEEEE. CDR3 sequence (DNA): TGTGCCAGCAGCCGAGAAGGTGAGCAGTTCTTC. This encodes CASSREGEQFF.

J is TRBJ1-2 and V is TRBV29-1; no definite D call. Germline V lookup: CDR1 SQVTM, CDR2 ANQGSEA. This CDR3 has 13 residues. The ends were cut back, 4 bases at V and 2 bases at J, with 11 bases in the middle. CDR3 DNA sequence: TGCAGCGTTGTTCCAGGCTCCAACTATGGCTACACCTTC. Encoded protein: CSVVPGSNYGYTF.

This clonotype came up a few times. The chain links TRBV6-5 to TRBJ2-7; no firm D call. The CDR3 sequence is 16 residues long. V lost 2 bases to trimming and J lost 2 bases, with 16 bases between them. Germline values: CDR1 MNHEY, CDR2 SVGAGI. The CDR3 is CASSYGMGSSTYEQYF. The CDR3 coding sequence is TGTGCCAGCAGTTACGGGATGGGATCCTCAACCTACGAGCAGTACTTC.

J is TRBJ2-7 and V is TRBV5-6, with a weak D call TRBD2 (6 bases). The CDR3 spans 15 residues. With 7 bases removed from V and 4 bases from J, the gap between germline ends came to 21 bases. Germline V gene lookup returns CDR1 SGHDT and CDR2 YYEEEE. CDR3 in amino acids: CASQLGGGTHYEQYF. In DNA, the CDR3 is TGTGCCAGCCAATTAGGTGGAGGGACCCATTACGAGCAGTACTTC.

The table lists this clonotype with a few counts. The rearrangement uses TRBV4-3 and TRBJ1-5; D gene uncertain. The germline gives CDR1 LGHNA, CDR2 YSLEER. This CDR3 region has 15 residues. Between the trimmed V and J ends, which lost 0 bases and 1 base, there was a span of 7 bases. This CDR3 reads CASSQDRLSNQPQHF. Here the CDR3 DNA reads TGCGCCAGCAGCCAAGATCGGTTAAGCAATCAGCCCCAGCATTTT.

This chain links TRBV12-3 or TRBV12-4 with TRBJ2-3; D is perhaps TRBD2 (5 bases). Trimming cost V 6 bases and J 3 bases, with 10 bases left between them. This CDR3 has 13 amino acids. In nucleotides, the CDR3 is TGTGCCAGCAGCGTACTAGAAACAGATACGCAGTATTTT. The encoded protein is CASSVLETDTQYF.